This passage covers 15 T cell receptor beta chains from one sample sequenced in a study of blood T cell repertoires in COVID-19. TCRdb keeps only in-frame clones here, not all; method: immunoSEQ multiplex PCR. The data show about 260,000 clones, 80% to 90% seen once. Sequenced input: peripheral blood. Source of these receptors: a woman aged 35 to 49 with acute or convalescent COVID-19.

The V gene is TRBV7-9, the J gene TRBJ1-1; D call uncertain. The V gene's germline CDR1 is SEHNR and CDR2 FQNEAQ (reference sequence). The CDR3 length is 12 residues. V gave up 3 bases and J gave up 1 base, with 3 bases separating them. The CDR3 loop reads CASSFQNTEAFF. CDR3 nucleotides: TGTGCCAGCAGCTTTCAGAACACTGAAGCTTTCTTT. Complete variable domain (other parts from reference TRBV7-9 and TRBJ1-1): DTGVSQNPRHKITKRGQNVTFRCDPISEHNRLYWYRQTLGQGPEFLTYFQNEAQLEKSRLLSDRFSAERPKGSFSTLEIQRTEQGDSAMYLCASSFQNTEAFFGQGTRLTVV.

The V call is TRBV24-1, the J call TRBJ2-6; D might be TRBD2 (6 bases). Trimming removed 9 bases at V and 5 bases at J, with 16 bases between. CDR1 is KGHDR, CDR2 SFDVKD, per germline. This CDR3 has 15 residues. The CDR3 DNA reads TGTGCCACCTCAGACCGGGGGAAGCGGGCCAACGTCCTGACTTTC. This encodes CATSDRGKRANVLTF.

The chain employs TRBV5-5 and TRBJ2-3, with 7 positions matching TRBD1. Losses at the gene ends were 0 bases for V and 0 bases for J; bases not matched to a gene: 7. The V gene's germline CDR1 is SGHKS and CDR2 YYEKEE (reference sequence). There are 17 residues in the CDR3. CDR3 in amino acids: CASSLVRGQTSTDTQYF. In nucleotides, the CDR3 is TGTGCCAGCAGCTTGGTTAGGGGGCAGACTAGCACAGATACGCAGTATTTT.

This sequence joins TRBV30 and TRBJ1-2; 7 bases fit TRBD1. Germline-derived CDR1 and CDR2 are GTSNPN and SVGIG (reference sequence). CDR3 length: 16 amino acids. J was trimmed by 0 bases and V by 7 bases; bases with no gene match: 14. The CDR3 coding sequence is TGTGCCTCCGATTCGAGGGGGCAGCTCTCTAACTATGGCTACACCTTC. Encoded protein: CASDSRGQLSNYGYTF.

The sample holds a few counts of this clone. This chain connects TRBV10-3 to TRBJ2-3; the match to TRBD2 covers 7 bases. The CDR3 extends over 13 amino acids. Germline loops: CDR1 ENHRY, CDR2 SYGVKD. V trimming: 10 bases; J trimming: 1 base; junction bases outside the gene matches: 5. CDR3 nucleotide sequence: TGTGCCACGGCCAGCGGGGGCACAGATACGCAGTATTTT. This encodes CATASGGTDTQYF.

V usage is TRBV24-1 and J usage is TRBJ1-2; 10 nucleotides align to TRBD1. The CDR3 loop spans 16 amino acids. Trimming cost V 2 bases and J 5 bases; bases outside gene matches: 7. Germline V CDR1 and CDR2: KGHDR, SFDVKD. The CDR3 loop reads CATSDSLGTGEYGYTF. The CDR3 nucleotides are TGTGCCACCAGTGATTCGCTCGGGACAGGGGAATATGGCTACACCTTC.

The V call is TRBV6-6, the J call TRBJ1-2; a possible D gene is TRBD1 (6 bases). The germline V and J ends were trimmed by 2 bases and 4 bases, with 14 bases remaining between them. Germline CDR1 is MNHNY and CDR2 is SVGAGI (reference sequence). The CDR3 consists of 15 residues. The DNA for the CDR3 is TGTGCCAGCAGTTACGAAGGGGGGGAGAGCTATGGCTACACCTTC. It encodes CASSYEGGESYGYTF.

The V call is TRBV5-5, the J call TRBJ2-3; 12 bases align to TRBD2. V lost 4 bases and J lost 1; bases outside the gene matches: 4. This CDR3 has 16 amino acids. Germline CDR1 reads SGHKS; CDR2 reads YYEKEE (reference sequence). The CDR3 region is CASSLRTSGGTDTQYF. CDR3 bases: TGTGCCAGCAGCCTGCGGACTAGCGGGGGCACAGATACGCAGTATTTT.

This clone was detected only a few times. The rearrangement uses TRBV10-1 and TRBJ2-3, with D possibly TRBD2 on 6 matching bases. Germline CDR1 reads WNHNN; CDR2 reads SYGVQD (reference sequence). The V end was cut by 4 bases, the J end by 3 bases, with 11 bases between. The CDR3 is made up of 14 amino acids. The CDR3 nucleotides are TGCGCCAGCAGTGTGGGAGGTTCGACAGATACGCAGTATTTT. This codes for CASSVGGSTDTQYF.

The chain joins TRBV10-3 to TRBJ1-2; possibly TRBD1 for D (6 bases). V lost 4 bases to trimming and J lost 3 bases, with 12 bases between them. The CDR3 spans 14 residues. Per the germline V gene, CDR1 is ENHRY and CDR2 is SYGVKD. Here the CDR3 reads CAISGGQGHYGYTF. The CDR3 DNA sequence: TGTGCCATCAGTGGGGGGCAGGGCCACTATGGCTACACCTTC.

This rearrangement joins TRBV18 to TRBJ2-3, with unresolved D. CDR3 length: 13 amino acids. Trimming left V 0 bases short and J 2 bases short, with 3 bases between. The germline V gene has CDR1 KGHSH and CDR2 LQKENI. The CDR3 loop reads CASSPPITDTQYF. DNA of the CDR3: TGTGCCAGCTCACCACCCATCACAGATACGCAGTATTTT. The entire variable domain, with the rest obtained from reference TRBV18 and TRBJ2-3, is as follows: NAGVMQNPRHLVRRRGQEARLRCSPMKGHSHVYWYRQLPEEGLKFMVYLQKENIIDESGMPKERFSAEFPKEGPSILRIQQVVRGDSAAYFCASSPPITDTQYFGPGTRLTVL.

V is TRBV6-1 and J is TRBJ1-1, with 7 bases fitting TRBD1. Looked up from germline, CDR1 is MNHNS and CDR2 is SASEGT. V was clipped by 3 bases and J by 0 bases; unmatched bases: 4. The CDR3 contains 15 residues. CDR3 coding DNA: TGTGCCAGCAGTGATCAGGGGGGTTTGAACACTGAAGCTTTCTTT. Protein sequence: CASSDQGGLNTEAFF.

This chain joins TRBV7-8 and TRBJ1-6, with D uncertain. This CDR3 region has 16 residues. Germline V gives CDR1 SGHVS, CDR2 FQNEAQ. Trimming removed 5 bases from V and 4 bases from J, with 15 bases in between. CDR3 in amino acids: CASSPFLATYNSPLHF. The CDR3 region has the DNA TGTGCCAGCAGCCCCTTTTTAGCGACGTATAATTCACCCCTCCACTTT.

The rearrangement uses TRBV19 and TRBJ1-3; D unclear. Germline loops: CDR1 LNHDA, CDR2 SQIVND (reference sequence). Trimming took off 7 bases at V and 0 bases at J, with 10 bases between the two ends. CDR3 length equals 14 residues. In DNA form, the CDR3 reads TGTGCCAGTATGCGTGCAGGCTCTGGAAACACCATATATTTT. Translating it yields CASMRAGSGNTIYF.

This clone was counted a single time. The V call is TRBV18, the J call TRBJ1-5, with D hard to call. Germline lookup yields CDR1 KGHSH and CDR2 LQKENI. CDR3 length: 16 amino acids. V lost 1 base and J lost 4, with 14 bases in between. CDR3 in amino acids: CASSPRVVGGNQPQHF. CDR3 DNA: TGTGCCAGCTCACCACGGGTTGTCGGCGGGAATCAGCCCCAGCATTTT.